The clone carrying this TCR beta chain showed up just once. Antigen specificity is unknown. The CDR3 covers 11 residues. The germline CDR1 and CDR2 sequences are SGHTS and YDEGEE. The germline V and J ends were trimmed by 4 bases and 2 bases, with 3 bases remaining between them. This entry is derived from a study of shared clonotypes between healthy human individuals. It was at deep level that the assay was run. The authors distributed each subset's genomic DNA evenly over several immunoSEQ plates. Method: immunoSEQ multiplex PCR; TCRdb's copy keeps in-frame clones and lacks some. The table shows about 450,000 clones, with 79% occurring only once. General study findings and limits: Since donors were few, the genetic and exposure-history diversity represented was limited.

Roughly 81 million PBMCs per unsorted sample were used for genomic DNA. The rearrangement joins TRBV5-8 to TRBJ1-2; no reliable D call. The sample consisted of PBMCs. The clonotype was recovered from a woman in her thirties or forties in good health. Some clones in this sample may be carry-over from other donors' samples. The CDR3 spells CASSPNYGYTF. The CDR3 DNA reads TGTGCCAGCAGCCCGAACTATGGCTACACCTTC.